This TCR beta chain was identified during a study of blood T cell repertoires in COVID-19. This CDR3 contains 16 residues. Germline CDR1 and CDR2: KGHSH and LQKENI. V was clipped by 1 base and J by 4 bases; unmatched bases: 6. In the original workflow: Amplified reference gene primers provided the basis for estimating nucleated cell counts. Libraries were prepared by immunoSEQ multiplex PCR; TCRdb keeps only in-frame clonotypes and omits some of them. From that table come the V and J calls and clone size; the DNA was used to work out D and trimming. The sample lists tens of thousands of clones, 85% to 90% occurring once.

Sample: peripheral blood. This TCR was sampled from a woman in her sixties or seventies with acute or convalescent COVID-19. V and J are TRBV18 and TRBJ2-2, with 7 bases aligning to TRBD2. CDR3 sequence (DNA): TGTGCCAGCTCACCACTCATTCCGGGGGGCACCGGGGAGCTGTTTTTT. Residues: CASSPLIPGGTGELFF.